These T cell receptor beta chains were read from a single sample in a study of blood T cell repertoires in COVID-19. Method: immunoSEQ multiplex PCR; TCRdb's copy keeps in-frame clones and lacks some. The sample has about 280,000 clones; roughly 87% are singletons. The sequenced sample was PBMCs or T cells enriched from blood (not recorded which). The origin of the receptors is a woman aged 25 to 39 who had recovered from COVID-19. Both conserved end residues are part of each CDR3. The D gene is left open where the match is weak. Expanded clones are given a class, and other clones once, few, many or no size at all.

d_call,v_call,clone_size,j_call,cdr3_aa
.,TRBV6-5,.,TRBJ1-1,CATGGLNTEAFF
.,TRBV5-8,.,TRBJ1-1,CASSLRGGANTEAFF
.,TRBV18,.,TRBJ2-7,CASSPRPRYEQYF
.,TRBV5-1,.,TRBJ1-3,CASSLYGSGNTIYF
TRBD2,TRBV10-3,.,TRBJ2-7,CAISEFSGTSGTYEQYF
.,TRBV7-8,.,TRBJ2-2,CASGAGRGGTGELFF
.,TRBV5-1,.,TRBJ1-6,CASSWRGPNSPLHF
.,TRBV5-1,.,TRBJ1-2,CASSSEGIYGYTF
TRBD2,TRBV2,.,TRBJ2-3,CASSELAGVEADTQYF
TRBD1,TRBV9,.,TRBJ2-3,CASSVAGTGGPPRDTQYF
TRBD1,TRBV10-1,.,TRBJ1-5,CARLNGTGGRHSNQPQHF
.,TRBV19,.,TRBJ1-5,CASSRTAGNQPQHF
TRBD1,TRBV10-3,.,TRBJ1-6,CAISSTGINNSPLHF
TRBD1,TRBV9,.,TRBJ2-1,CASSAIGQVSPFF
.,TRBV9,.,TRBJ1-6,CASSEVPTRGNSPLHF
.,TRBV5-1,.,TRBJ2-1,CASSFGVSGSSYNEQFF
TRBD1,TRBV24-1,.,TRBJ1-1,CATSDPDRGNTEAFF
.,TRBV7-9,few,TRBJ2-5,CASSLMDGEETQYF
.,TRBV21-1,few,TRBJ1-5,CASSKGWGLWALPQHF
.,TRBV27,.,TRBJ1-5,CASTANGGPLPGRSNQPQHF
.,TRBV2,.,TRBJ1-1,CASSEGRATEAFF
.,TRBV28,.,TRBJ1-1,CASSPRAEAFF
TRBD1,TRBV18,.,TRBJ1-1,CASSLGTGLEAFF
.,TRBV27,.,TRBJ1-4,CASSLSQGNNEKLFF
TRBD1,TRBV2,.,TRBJ2-1,CASQSDRGAYNEQFF
TRBD1,TRBV10-1,.,TRBJ2-6,CASSGRGSGANVLTF
.,TRBV10-3,.,TRBJ2-7,CAIRNTTASYEQYF
.,TRBV9,.,TRBJ1-1,CASSVVDSAEAFF
.,TRBV3-1/TRBV3-2,.,TRBJ1-6,CASSQAVTPLHF
TRBD1,TRBV10-3,.,TRBJ2-7,CAISELGQSYEQYF
TRBD2,TRBV3-1/TRBV3-2,.,TRBJ2-3,CASSQVAGGVTDTQYF
.,TRBV29-1,.,TRBJ1-1,CSVDGQGFEAFF
.,TRBV5-4,many,TRBJ2-7,CASSFGRSRGMAYEQYF
.,TRBV6-6,.,TRBJ1-3,CASSAGTGRVNTIYF
TRBD1,TRBV6-2/TRBV6-3,.,TRBJ1-4,CASSNTWTGQREKLFF
TRBD1,TRBV6-5,.,TRBJ1-1,CASSYSTGWTEAFF
TRBD2,TRBV2,.,TRBJ2-1,CASSEGTSGRADEQFF
.,TRBV28,.,TRBJ2-7,CASSLFQGGEQYF
TRBD2,TRBV5-1,.,TRBJ2-1,CASGPLLAGVDNEQFF
TRBD1,TRBV5-6,.,TRBJ2-5,CASSLDRRGETQYF
TRBD2,TRBV27,.,TRBJ2-7,CASAGGWEGSHEQYF
TRBD1,TRBV7-9,.,TRBJ2-7,CASSYLYRGLLDEQYF